This TCR beta chain was identified in a study of beta chain features in type 1 diabetes. The study, taken as a whole, reports: Naive, central memory and regulatory TCRB repertoires appeared more similar among patients than healthy donors. Junctions at VDJ sites from type 1 diabetes patients had fewer insertions and more deletions.

The isolated RNA, all of it, was reverse transcribed, so expressed TCRB transcripts were what got sequenced. Sequencing used immunoSEQ multiplex PCR; TCRdb keeps in-frame clones, though not all of them. The sample has hundreds of thousands of clones, 68% seen once. This CDR3 contains 13 residues. Germline CDR1 LGHNA, CDR2 YSLEER. The ends were cut back, 0 bases at V and 13 bases at J, with 13 bases in the middle. Notes on this clone: No antigen is known for it.

This clonotype originated in a young man in good health. The genes are TRBV4-3 and TRBJ2-1, with TRBD1 as a possible D gene (6 bases). The sample consisted of naive CD4+ T cells from blood. Here the CDR3 DNA reads TGCGCCAGCAGCCAAGAGTTGGGGGCCCTACAGTTCTTC. Translation gives CASSQELGALQFF.